The 13 T cell receptor beta chains below all came from one sample that was sequenced in a study of T cell repertoires in breast cancer. A second nested PCR with blocking oligonucleotides suppressed unpaired genes. TCRdb independently ran MiXCR on the emulsion pairing reads; one entry per CDR3 protein. The table lists 110 to 150 distinct CDR3 sequences, approximately 48% of them singletons. Paired alpha-beta TCRs of CD8+ T cells were analyzed by expanded emulsion RT-PCR. Sample: CD8+ T cells. The receptors originated from a pool of human donors with breast cancer or a healthy control (not recorded which).

V is TRBV7-3 and J is TRBJ1-2; tentatively, D is TRBD1 (6 bases). The CDR3 consists of 13 residues. Germline V gives CDR1 SGHTA, CDR2 FQGTGA. Deletions cut 11 bases from V and 4 bases from J, with 17 bases between. The CDR3 is CALRLKGGYGYTF. The CDR3 nucleotides read TGTGCCCTCCGCTTGAAAGGGGGCTATGGCTACACCTTC.

The rearrangement uses TRBV7-2 and TRBJ2-1, with D possibly matching TRBD2 (7 bases). This CDR3 region has 15 residues. Germline V gives CDR1 SGHTA, CDR2 FQGNSA. Trimming cost V 7 bases and J 2 bases, with 15 bases left between them. The CDR3: CASTSGGGPYNEQFF. DNA for the CDR3: TGTGCCAGCACTTCGGGGGGCGGACCCTACAATGAGCAGTTCTTC.

Of note for this clonotype: It may be a read error: a sequence one base away is much more abundant. J is TRBJ1-1 and V is TRBV7-2; 9 positions agree with TRBD1. The germline V gene encodes CDR1 SGHTA and CDR2 FQGNSA. Trimming at V came to 8 bases and at J to 5 bases, leaving 15 bases not matched to a gene. CDR3 size: 16 residues. The CDR3 region has the DNA TGTGCCAGCGGCTCCGGGACAGGGCTCCTGAGGACTGAAGCTTTCTTT. This encodes CASGSGTGLLRTEAFF.

This clonotype appeared many times. The gene calls are TRBV6-1 and TRBJ1-2; D unresolved. The V end lost 6 bases, the J end lost 3 bases, and 11 bases lay between the germline ends. Germline V gives CDR1 MNHNS, CDR2 SASEGT. This CDR3 spans 13 amino acids. CDR3 amino acids: CASSRDGDYGYTF. The CDR3 DNA reads TGTGCCAGCAGCCGCGACGGTGACTATGGCTACACCTTC.

A few counts support this clonotype. This chain links TRBV7-2 with TRBJ2-5, with D possibly matching TRBD1 (5 bases). This CDR3 is built from 14 residues. Trimming left V 1 base short and J 1 base short, with 7 bases between. CDR1 SGHTA and CDR2 FQGNSA come from the germline V gene. The CDR3: CASSLGQLQETQYF. CDR3 DNA: TGTGCCAGCAGCTTAGGACAGCTCCAAGAGACCCAGTACTTC.

By its share, this clonotype is medium-sized. This sequence joins TRBV7-2 and TRBJ2-7; TRBD1 aligns across 8 bases. The CDR3 is 13 amino acids. Germline CDR1 reads SGHTA; CDR2 reads FQGNSA. The V segment lost 5 bases and the J segment 4 bases; nucleotides outside the gene matches: 4. The CDR3 reads CASSPRTGYEQYF. The CDR3, as DNA: TGTGCCAGCAGCCCCCGGACAGGGTACGAGCAGTACTTC.

This clonotype appeared a few times. The chain carries TRBV6-1 and TRBJ2-1, with 7 bases aligning to TRBD2. V shed 7 bases and J 5 bases; nucleotides not matched to a gene: 8. The germline CDR1 and CDR2 sequences are MNHNS and SASEGT. The CDR3 is made up of 14 amino acids. CDR3 in DNA: TGTGCCAGCAACGGGAGGAAAATTAACAATGAGCAGTTCTTC. Its protein is CASNGRKINNEQFF.

This clonotype appeared many times. A much larger clone lies a single base off, so this may be a read error. V usage is TRBV28 and J usage is TRBJ2-7; 14 positions match TRBD2. Unmatched junction bases numbered 1, after V lost 5 bases and J lost 4 bases. Per the germline V gene, CDR1 is MDHEN and CDR2 is SYDVKM. The CDR3 extends over 14 amino acids. The CDR3 nucleotides read TGTGCCAGCAGTGGACTAGCGGGAGGATACGAGCAGTACTTC. This codes for CASSGLAGGYEQYF.

To note about this clonotype: At one end, the junction sequence differs from germline, possibly due to a read error. The genes are TRBV7-9 and TRBJ2-7; D is perhaps TRBD1 (6 bases). This CDR3 is built from 16 residues. CDR1 and CDR2 (germline): SEHNR, FQNEAQ (reference sequence). The CDR3 here is CASSNDRQGPNYERYF. The CDR3 nucleotides are TGTGCCAGCAGCAACGATCGTCAGGGGCCGAACTACGAGCGGTACTTC.

As regards this clonotype: The junction departs from the called germline gene at one end, perhaps through a read error. The rearrangement links TRBV7-3 to TRBJ1-2; maybe TRBD1 (6 bases). Germline CDR1 and CDR2: SGHTA and FQGTGA. This CDR3 is 13 amino acids long. CDR3 protein: CASSSYGGYDYTF. The CDR3 DNA sequence: TGTGCCAGCAGCTCATACGGGGGCTATGACTACACCTTC.

This chain uses TRBV7-2 with TRBJ2-1, with 11 bases aligning to TRBD2. CDR1 is SGHTA, CDR2 FQGNSA, per germline. Trimming took 5 bases from V and 5 from J; bases not matched to a gene: 11. This CDR3 comprises 17 residues. CDR3 DNA sequence: TGTGCCAGCAGCGATATTAGCGGGAGGGCCATTAACAATGAGCAGTTCTTC. Its translation is CASSDISGRAINNEQFF.

The chain joins TRBV6-1 to TRBJ2-1; 7 bases fit TRBD2. CDR1 MNHNS and CDR2 SASEGT come from the germline V gene. The CDR3 has 14 residues. J was trimmed by 7 bases and V by 7 bases; bases with no gene match: 10. The CDR3 protein is CASKGRARKNEQFF. In DNA form, the CDR3 reads TGTGCCAGCAAAGGGAGGGCCAGGAAAAATGAGCAGTTCTTC.

V is TRBV7-3 and J is TRBJ1-2, with D perhaps TRBD1 (5 bases). V lost 8 bases to trimming and J lost 4 bases, with 11 bases between them. Germline V gene data show CDR1 as SGHTA and CDR2 as FQGTGA. The CDR3 covers 12 residues. Here the CDR3 reads CASLNGGYGYTF. CDR3 sequence (DNA): TGTGCCAGCTTAAACGGGGGCTATGGCTACACCTTC.